The 30 T cell receptor beta chains reported below all come from one sample, sequenced in a study of OX40 agonist ivuxolimab in advanced cancers. Profiled with immunoSEQ multiplex PCR; TCRdb holds only in-frame clones, not every one. The table lists about 59,000 clones, about 90% of them singletons. Sequences were derived from CD4+ or CD8+ T cells sorted from blood, sampled in a trial of the OX40 agonist ivuxolimab. These receptor sequences come from an adult with an advanced solid tumor such as melanoma, head and neck, liver or kidney cancer.

The chain joins TRBV6-1 to TRBJ2-1; 8 bases fit TRBD1. Trimming at V came to 6 bases and at J to 5 bases, leaving 9 bases not matched to a gene. The CDR3 is 15 residues long. Germline-derived CDR1 and CDR2 are MNHNS and SASEGT. The CDR3 region is CASRTGQGGHNEQFF. The CDR3 coding sequence is TGTGCCAGCAGAACAGGACAGGGCGGACACAATGAGCAGTTCTTC.

The CDR3 sequence: CAIRRDGGRNTEAFF. CDR3 sequence (DNA): TGTGCCATCAGGAGGGACGGTGGCCGAAACACTGAAGCTTTCTTT. J is TRBJ1-1 and V is TRBV10-3; the D gene is possibly TRBD1 (5 bases). This CDR3 has 15 residues. Per germline, CDR1 ENHRY and CDR2 SYGVKD. V lost 6 bases, J lost 2 bases, and 16 bases lay in between.

The genes are TRBV19 and TRBJ1-1; 7 bases are a match to TRBD1. Germline CDR1 and CDR2: LNHDA and SQIVND (reference sequence). This CDR3 region has 19 residues. The V and J ends lost 1 base and 4 bases, in that order; junction bases with no gene match: 18. The CDR3 region has the DNA TGTGCCAGTAGTATAGCCGTTTACAGGGGAAGGAGTGGTATCACTGAAGCTTTCTTT. Translation: CASSIAVYRGRSGITEAFF. The entire variable domain, with the rest obtained from reference TRBV19 and TRBJ1-1, is as follows: DGGITQSPKYLFRKEGQNVTLSCEQNLNHDAMYWYRQDPGQGLRLIYYSQIVNDFQKGDIAEGYSVSREKKESFPLTVTSAQKNPTAFYLCASSIAVYRGRSGITEAFFGQGTRLTVV.

The chain joins TRBV6-5 to TRBJ1-3; D gene uncertain. Germline V gives CDR1 MNHEY, CDR2 SVGAGI. The V gene lost 0 bases and the J gene lost 1 base, with 10 bases spanning the gap. The CDR3 runs to 16 residues. The CDR3 is CASSYSNALSGNTIYF. The CDR3 region has the DNA TGTGCCAGCAGTTACTCGAACGCGTTATCTGGAAACACCATATATTTT.

V is TRBV7-9 and J is TRBJ2-1, with 9 bases lining up with TRBD1. CDR1 and CDR2 from the germline V gene are SEHNR and FQNEAQ (reference sequence). The ends lost 5 bases at V and 10 bases at J; junction bases unmatched: 9. The CDR3 runs 14 residues. The CDR3 protein is CASSTGTGHQEQFF. The CDR3 region has the DNA TGTGCCAGCAGCACCGGGACAGGGCATCAGGAGCAGTTCTTC.

Only a few counts were recorded for this clone. The V gene is TRBV4-1, the J gene TRBJ1-2, with TRBD1 as a possible D gene (5 bases). The CDR3 is 16 residues long. Trimming took 3 bases from V and 5 from J, leaving 19 bases between them. Germline CDR1 MGHRA, CDR2 YSYEKL. CDR3 nucleotides: TGCGCCAGCAGCCATACTTCCGGGTTCGGGGCTTATGGCTACACCTTC. Translated: CASSHTSGFGAYGYTF.

The CDR3 bases are TGTGCCAGCAGTTTCACAGGGGGCCTTGAAAAACTGTTTTTT. Its translation is CASSFTGGLEKLFF. The gene calls are TRBV27 and TRBJ1-4; 9 bases align to TRBD1. Germline V gene data show CDR1 as MNHEY and CDR2 as SMNVEV (reference sequence). This CDR3 spans 14 amino acids. J lost 7 bases, V lost 3 bases, and 3 bases had no gene match.

For the CDR3, the DNA is TGCGCCAGCAGGGATACAGGGGTCTATGGCTACACCTTC. It translates to CASRDTGVYGYTF. This sequence joins TRBV4-1 and TRBJ1-2; 7 nucleotides agree with TRBD1. The trim removed 6 bases at V and 4 bases at J, leaving 5 bases unmatched. Germline V gene lookup returns CDR1 MGHRA and CDR2 YSYEKL. The CDR3 consists of 13 residues.

This clone was recorded only once. J is TRBJ1-5 and V is TRBV18; D is possibly TRBD1 (5 bases). In germline, CDR1 is KGHSH, CDR2 LQKENI. Trimming left V 3 bases short and J 7 bases short, with 10 bases between. This CDR3 comprises 13 residues. The CDR3 DNA reads TGTGCCAGCTCACCCCTCAGGGACCAGCCCCAGCATTTT. Its protein is CASSPLRDQPQHF.

The J gene is TRBJ1-2, the V gene TRBV7-3; the D gene is possibly TRBD1 (6 bases). V was trimmed by 5 bases and J by 8 bases, leaving 27 bases between them. This CDR3 has 17 residues. Germline V gives CDR1 SGHTA, CDR2 FQGTGA. CDR3 sequence reads: CASSPYPRHGGRGGYTF. The CDR3 DNA reads as TGTGCCAGCAGCCCTTACCCCCGACACGGGGGGCGCGGGGGCTACACCTTC. The whole variable domain, filled in from reference TRBV7-3 and TRBJ1-2, reads GAGVSQTPSNKVTEKGKYVELRCDPISGHTALYWYRQSLGQGPEFLIYFQGTGAADDSGLPNDRFFAVRPEGSVSTLKIQRTERGDSAVYLCASSPYPRHGGRGGYTFGSGTRLTVV.

The J gene is TRBJ2-3, the V gene TRBV5-1; 13 positions match TRBD2. The CDR3 is 17 residues long. Germline values: CDR1 SGHRS, CDR2 YFSETQ. The J segment lost 5 bases and the V segment lost 3 bases, leaving 9 bases of the junction unmatched. The CDR3 region is CASSSGGTSGDGDTQYF. The CDR3 nucleotides read TGCGCCAGCAGCTCGGGAGGGACTAGCGGGGATGGAGATACGCAGTATTTT.

The CDR3: CASSLSTGVYGYTF. The DNA for the CDR3 is TGTGCCAGCAGTCTTTCCACAGGGGTCTATGGCTACACCTTC. The chain carries TRBV28 and TRBJ1-2; 7 bases agree with TRBD1. Germline values: CDR1 MDHEN, CDR2 SYDVKM. With V trimmed by 5 bases and J by 4 bases, 7 bases remained unmatched. This CDR3 spans 14 amino acids.

In nucleotides, the CDR3 is TGTGCCAGCTCCGGACCCGAGGGGACTGAAGCTTTCTTT. Its translation is CASSGPEGTEAFF. This rearrangement joins TRBV18 to TRBJ1-1, with a possible D match to TRBD1 (5 bases). Trimming pared 6 bases from V and 5 bases from J, leaving 13 bases between. This CDR3 comprises 13 residues. The germline gives CDR1 KGHSH, CDR2 LQKENI.

V is TRBV2 and J is TRBJ1-5, with 8 nucleotides matching TRBD1. V shed 6 bases, J shed 4 bases, and the junction held 5 bases outside the gene matches. The CDR3 totals 14 residues. CDR1 and CDR2 (germline): SNHLY, FYNNEI. The CDR3 sequence is CASRDRGSNQPQHF. The CDR3 DNA is TGTGCCAGCAGAGACAGGGGATCGAATCAGCCCCAGCATTTT.

The chain combines TRBV27 with TRBJ1-2; maybe TRBD1 (5 bases). With 4 bases removed from V and 11 bases from J, the gap between germline ends came to 17 bases. The length of the CDR3 is 13 residues. Germline CDR1 and CDR2: MNHEY and SMNVEV (reference sequence). The CDR3 loop is CASSSRPGRTYTF. For the CDR3, the DNA is TGTGCCAGCAGTTCTAGACCGGGACGAACGTACACCTTC.

V gene TRBV5-1 combines with J gene TRBJ1-1; D not certain. The CDR3 extends over 14 amino acids. Germline V gene lookup returns CDR1 SGHRS and CDR2 YFSETQ. V was shortened by 4 bases and J by 0 bases, with 10 bases between the two germline ends. The CDR3 DNA is TGCGCCAGCAGCCCCGGACGGCTGAACACTGAAGCTTTCTTT. This encodes CASSPGRLNTEAFF.

The V gene is TRBV28, the J gene TRBJ1-5, with a tentative D call TRBD1 (6 bases). The CDR3 extends over 13 amino acids. CDR1 MDHEN and CDR2 SYDVKM come from the germline V gene. The V end was cut by 7 bases, the J end by 5 bases, with 12 bases between. CDR3 region: CASINQGHQPQHF. Here the CDR3 DNA reads TGTGCCAGCATCAATCAGGGGCATCAGCCCCAGCATTTT.

The chain recombines TRBV11-3 with TRBJ2-2; TRBD1 is a possible D gene (8 bases). V was pared by 5 bases and J by 4 bases, with 14 bases between. Germline CDR1 reads SGHNT; CDR2 reads YENEEA. The CDR3 length is 15 residues. DNA for the CDR3: TGTGCCAGCAGCGCGGACAGGGAGGGCACCGGGGAGCTGTTTTTT. Protein sequence: CASSADREGTGELFF.

The sample holds one count of this clone. The genes are TRBV28 and TRBJ2-1, with 11 positions matching TRBD2. The CDR3 consists of 15 residues. CDR1 is MDHEN and CDR2 is SYDVKM in the germline V gene. With V trimmed by 11 bases and J by 6 bases, 12 bases remained unmatched. CDR3 amino acids: CAASTLAGGGNEQFF. The CDR3 region has the DNA TGTGCCGCCTCCACGCTAGCGGGAGGAGGCAATGAGCAGTTCTTC.

V usage is TRBV5-1 and J usage is TRBJ1-3; the D gene is possibly TRBD1 (6 bases). Trimming cost V 4 bases and J 0 bases, with 17 bases left between them. The CDR3 is 17 amino acids. CDR1 SGHRS and CDR2 YFSETQ come from the germline V gene. The CDR3 reads CASSGSGTPLSGNTIYF. The CDR3 coding sequence is TGCGCCAGCAGCGGATCCGGGACACCTCTCTCTGGAAACACCATATATTTT.

The gene calls are TRBV2 and TRBJ2-6; D gene ambiguous. The CDR3 has 15 residues. Deletions cut 2 bases from V and 4 bases from J, with 9 bases between. Germline CDR1 and CDR2: SNHLY and FYNNEI. The CDR3, as DNA: TGTGCCAGCAGTGAAAATCATCCGGGGGCCAACGTCCTGACTTTC. Protein sequence: CASSENHPGANVLTF.

V and J are TRBV10-3 and TRBJ1-4, with D hard to call. The CDR3 length is 14 residues. The germline CDR1 and CDR2 sequences are ENHRY and SYGVKD. The V end lost 6 bases, the J end lost 4 bases, and 12 bases lay between the germline ends. CDR3 residues: CAIRSGRLNEKLFF. CDR3 bases: TGTGCCATCAGGAGCGGGAGGCTTAATGAAAAACTGTTTTTT.

The chain has TRBV2 and TRBJ1-5; D is unresolved. There are 12 residues in the CDR3. Trimming cost V 3 bases and J 5 bases, with 5 bases left between them. Per the germline V gene, CDR1 is SNHLY and CDR2 is FYNNEI. The DNA for the CDR3 is TGTGCCAGCAGTGACCCGTATCAGCCCCAGCATTTT. Its translation: CASSDPYQPQHF.

This clone has just one count. This rearrangement joins TRBV2 to TRBJ1-4; D is perhaps TRBD1 (6 bases). Trimming took off 10 bases at V and 0 bases at J, with 12 bases between the two ends. Germline assignment: CDR1 SNHLY and CDR2 FYNNEI. There are 14 residues in the CDR3. The CDR3 bases are TGTGCCACAGGGGCCCACTCAACTAATGAAAAACTGTTTTTT. It specifies CATGAHSTNEKLFF. Complete variable domain (other parts from reference TRBV2 and TRBJ1-4): EPEVTQTPSHQVTQMGQEVILRCVPISNHLYFYWYRQILGQKVEFLVSFYNNEISEKSEIFDDQFSVERPDGSNFTLKIRSTKLEDSAMYFCATGAHSTNEKLFFGSGTQLSVL.

The V gene is TRBV4-2, the J gene TRBJ1-5, with TRBD1 matching over 10 bases. In germline, CDR1 is LGHNA, CDR2 YNFKEQ. This CDR3 has 18 residues. V shed 1 base, J shed 3 bases, and the junction held 9 bases outside the gene matches. This chain's CDR3 is CASSQAGGTGEINQPQHF. In nucleotides, the CDR3 is TGTGCCAGCAGCCAAGCAGGAGGGACAGGGGAAATCAATCAGCCCCAGCATTTT.

J is TRBJ2-2 and V is TRBV5-1; D is uncertain. In germline, CDR1 is SGHRS, CDR2 YFSETQ. With 3 bases removed from V and 3 bases from J, the gap between germline ends came to 12 bases. The CDR3 covers 15 residues. This chain's CDR3 is CASSSQTAYTGELFF. The CDR3, as DNA: TGCGCCAGCAGCTCCCAGACTGCCTACACCGGGGAGCTGTTTTTT.

This clone has only a few counts. The chain combines TRBV6-1 with TRBJ1-1, with a tentative D call TRBD1 (6 bases). Trimming cost V 3 bases and J 1 base, with 12 bases left between them. The length of the CDR3 is 15 residues. From germline, CDR1 is MNHNS and CDR2 SASEGT. CDR3 bases: TGTGCCAGCAGTGATCCTAACAGGGCGAACACTGAAGCTTTCTTT. Translating it yields CASSDPNRANTEAFF.

This chain links TRBV6-5 with TRBJ1-2, with 9 bases aligning to TRBD1. The CDR3 contains 13 residues. Germline CDR1 is MNHEY and CDR2 is SVGAGI. V shed 5 bases, J shed 6 bases, and the junction held 4 bases outside the gene matches. CDR3 residues: CASSGQGRDGYTF. CDR3 coding DNA: TGTGCCAGCAGTGGACAGGGGAGGGATGGCTACACCTTC.

Turning to this clone: The junction and the germline gene differ at one end; a read error may be behind it. The V call is TRBV28, the J call TRBJ2-7; 14 bases align to TRBD2. The CDR3 consists of 12 residues. CDR1 and CDR2 from the germline V gene are MDHEN and SYDVKM. CDR3 protein: CASSSRTSGGLF. CDR3 DNA: TGTGCCAGCAGTTCCAGGACTAGCGGGGGGTTATTC.

V is TRBV29-1 and J is TRBJ1-2; D perhaps matches TRBD1 (6 bases). This CDR3 comprises 12 residues. The germline V gene encodes CDR1 SQVTM and CDR2 ANQGSEA. The germline V and J ends were trimmed by 2 bases and 7 bases, with 11 bases remaining between them. As DNA, the CDR3 is TGCAGCGTTGAATGGGCAGGGGTTGGCTACACCTTC. The encoded protein is CSVEWAGVGYTF. The complete variable domain, with remaining parts taken from reference TRBV29-1 and TRBJ1-2, reads SAVISQKPSRDICQRGTSLTIQCQVDSQVTMMFWYRQQPGQSLTLIATANQGSEATYESGFVIDKFPISRPNLTFSTLTVSNMSPEDSSIYLCSVEWAGVGYTFGSGTRLTVV.